These 3 T cell receptor beta chains were sequenced from one sample in a study of T cell changes during pregnancy in multiple sclerosis. The repertoire was sequenced with immunoSEQ multiplex PCR; TCRdb's copy has only in-frame clones and lacks some. The table includes 15,000 to 20,000 clones, roughly 85% detected once. Specimen: CD8+ T cells from peripheral blood mononuclear cells, collected in the third trimester of pregnancy. All receptors derive from a female donor in good health, enrolled as a control in a pregnancy study.

The rearrangement joins TRBV11-2 to TRBJ2-2, with D possibly TRBD2 on 5 matching bases. V lost 5 bases and J 1 base, leaving 8 bases between the germline ends. The V gene's germline CDR1 is SGHAT and CDR2 FQNNGV. The CDR3 has 14 residues. The CDR3 region has the DNA TGTGCCAGCAGCCGTCGGGGGAACACCGGGGAGCTGTTTTTT. Translating gives CASSRRGNTGELFF.

V gene TRBV28 combines with J gene TRBJ1-5, with D unresolved. V dropped 7 bases and J dropped 11 bases, with 6 bases sitting between them. The CDR3 is 9 amino acids. The germline V gene has CDR1 MDHEN and CDR2 SYDVKM. The CDR3 loop is CASIGTQHF. Written as DNA, the CDR3 is TGTGCCAGCATCGGGACCCAGCATTTT. Combining the CDR3 with reference TRBV28 and TRBJ1-5 gives the whole variable domain DVKVTQSSRYLVKRTGEKVFLECVQDMDHENMFWYRQDPGLGLRLIYFSYDVKMKEKGDIPEGYSVSREKKERFSLILESASTNQTSMYLCASIGTQHFGDGTRLSIL.

V is TRBV19 and J is TRBJ1-1, with D perhaps matching TRBD1 (6 bases). In germline, CDR1 is LNHDA, CDR2 SQIVND (reference sequence). The V gene lost 6 bases and the J gene lost 4 bases, with 12 bases spanning the gap. There are 13 residues in the CDR3. The CDR3 sequence is CASRIRGPTEAFF. CDR3 bases: TGTGCCAGTAGGATCAGGGGACCCACTGAAGCTTTCTTT. Filled out from reference TRBV19 and TRBJ1-1, the complete variable domain reads DGGITQSPKYLFRKEGQNVTLSCEQNLNHDAMYWYRQDPGQGLRLIYYSQIVNDFQKGDIAEGYSVSREKKESFPLTVTSAQKNPTAFYLCASRIRGPTEAFFGQGTRLTVV.